This T cell receptor (beta chain) was sequenced in a study of T-cell memory formation after mild COVID-19. Study outcomes and limitations: CD4+ contracting clones lay mainly in CM and EM, CD8+ ones in EMRA.

Via MiXCR, TCRdb re-called the 5' RACE reads, giving one row per CDR3 protein. Here the sample spans approximately 290,000 distinct CDR3 sequences, approximately 19% being singletons. In its sample, this clonotype was seen a few times. Antigen: not known. Sequenced: PBMCs or a T cell subset sorted from them (not recorded which). The TCR was taken from a man aged 18 to 30 who had mild COVID-19 (a few samples of this study predate the infection). Cell type and time point are not known.

The CDR3 protein is CASSGASAGHEQYV. The CDR3 DNA is TGTGCCAGCAGCGGCGCATCGGCAGGCCACGAGCAGTACGTC. The chain has TRBV5-6 and TRBJ2-7; no clear D gene. Germline-derived CDR1 and CDR2 are SGHDT and YYEEEE. This CDR3 is built from 14 residues. Trimming left V 4 bases short and J 5 bases short, with 16 bases between.